This T cell receptor (beta chain) was captured in a study of blood T cell repertoires in COVID-19. Study context: COVID-19 samples, acute and convalescent, were from the United States, Italy and Spain. T cells, B-cell-depleted T cells, or PBMCs provided the cDNA or gDNA that served as material.

The CDR3 runs 15 residues. V was cut by 0 bases and J by 2 bases, with 13 bases left in between. The V gene's germline CDR1 is SQVTM and CDR2 ANQGSEA. Participants came from around 25 US areas, aged roughly 18 to 95 years. Clinical history reported by participants formed the basis on which cohorts were assigned. Data came from immunoSEQ multiplex PCR; TCRdb stores just in-frame clones and leaves some out. The table has almost 250,000 clones, 70% to 90% seen once; the top ten hold approximately 9.6%. Source material: PBMCs or T cells enriched from blood (not recorded which). The J gene is TRBJ1-2, the V gene TRBV29-1; a weak D match, TRBD1 (6 bases). This TCR came from a woman aged 50 to 60 with acute COVID-19. DNA for the CDR3: TGCAGCGTTGAAGATCTTAGGCAGGGGAACTATGGCTACACCTTC. Protein product: CSVEDLRQGNYGYTF.